This record covers a single T cell receptor (beta chain). The V gene's germline CDR1 is SGDLS and CDR2 YYNGEE. The junction had 10 bases not matched to a gene; V was cut back by 2 bases and J by 5 bases. The CDR3 is 16 amino acids. This sample is part of a study of blood T cell repertoires in COVID-19. Some clones are missing from TCRdb's copy, which holds only in-frame ones; the method was immunoSEQ multiplex PCR. The sample includes 130,000 to 150,000 clones, around 75% of them seen just once. The rearrangement joins TRBV9 to TRBJ2-1, with TRBD2 matching 7 bases. The sequence came from a woman in her 70s with COVID-19, enrolled during active disease. The sequencing input was peripheral blood. The CDR3 coding sequence is TGTGCCAGCAGCGTTTCGCCTGGCGGGGGAAACAATGAGCAGTTCTTC. This codes for CASSVSPGGGNNEQFF.